This TCR beta chain emerged from a study of T cell responses to AZD1222 COVID-19 vaccine. The CDR3 consists of 16 residues. Per germline, CDR1 LGHNA and CDR2 YNFKEQ. Unmatched junction bases numbered 7, after V lost 0 bases and J lost 5 bases. The table came from immunoSEQ multiplex PCR; TCRdb's copy has only in-frame clones and leaves some out. The sample has about 130,000 clones, 65% to 90% seen once. Sequences were derived from peripheral blood, sampled on day 0 of AZD1222 vaccination. This TCR was sampled from an adult in good health. V and J are TRBV4-2 and TRBJ2-1; 7 positions agree with TRBD2. The CDR3 region is CASSQDPSGGHNEQFF. The CDR3 DNA follows: TGTGCCAGCAGCCAAGACCCTAGCGGAGGCCACAATGAGCAGTTCTTC.